Following are 21 T cell receptor beta chains from one sample sequenced in a study of T cell repertoires in cytomegalovirus infection. From the reads, TCRdb called clonotypes with MiXCR, one entry per CDR3 protein. Among about 600,000 distinct CDR3 sequences, around 24% were seen once, and the ten largest hold around 8%. Sequencing was performed on CD8+ T cells from PBMCs. The receptors were sampled from a human donor in good health (CMV status not recorded). Some clones in this sample may be carry-over from other donors' samples.

This clonotype has ten or more counts. The CDR3 protein is CASSLQDEKLFF. The CDR3, as DNA: TGTGCCAGCAGCTTGCAGGATGAAAAACTGTTTTTT. The J gene is TRBJ1-4, the V gene TRBV7-8; the D is unclear. The CDR3 is made up of 12 amino acids. V was cut by 3 bases and J by 6 bases, with 5 bases left in between. In germline, CDR1 is SGHVS, CDR2 FQNEAQ.

This clonotype was detected many times. The chain employs TRBV20-1 and TRBJ1-2, with 10 bases identical to TRBD1. This CDR3 region has 13 residues. J lost 5 bases, V lost 5 bases, and 5 bases had no gene match. CDR1 and CDR2 (germline): DFQATT, SNEGSKA (reference sequence). CDR3 sequence: CSARTGGRYGYTF. The DNA for the CDR3 is TGCAGTGCTCGGACAGGGGGGAGGTATGGCTACACCTTC.

This clonotype was picked up a small number of times. V and J are TRBV5-1 and TRBJ1-1, with 10 bases fitting TRBD1. The ends lost 4 bases at V and 5 bases at J; junction bases unmatched: 8. Per germline, CDR1 SGHRS and CDR2 YFSETQ. The CDR3 sequence is 15 residues long. The CDR3 coding sequence is TGCGCCAGCAGCCCGAGACAGGGGGCAGATACTGAAGCTTTCTTT. Protein product: CASSPRQGADTEAFF.

This clonotype has a count of ten or more. V usage is TRBV12-3 or TRBV12-4 and J usage is TRBJ2-1, with unresolved D. The V end was cut by 7 bases, the J end by 3 bases, with 13 bases between. The CDR3 is 14 amino acids. CDR3 DNA sequence: TGTGCCAGCATAGGACGGGCGCTCTACAATGAGCAGTTCTTC. Translating it yields CASIGRALYNEQFF.

The chain has TRBV3-1 and TRBJ1-2; D is possibly TRBD1 (6 bases). The V gene lost 1 base and the J gene lost 0 bases, with 9 bases spanning the gap. The CDR3 loop spans 15 amino acids. CDR1 is LGHDT and CDR2 is YNNKEL in the germline V gene (reference sequence). CDR3 protein: CASSQGDISNYGYTF. CDR3 DNA sequence: TGTGCCAGCAGCCAAGGGGACATTTCTAACTATGGCTACACCTTC. The full variable domain, its missing parts supplied by reference TRBV3-1 and TRBJ1-2, is DTAVSQTPKYLVTQMGNDKSIKCEQNLGHDTMYWYKQDSKKFLKIMFSYNNKELIINETVPNRFSPKSPDKAHLNLHINSLELGDSAVYFCASSQGDISNYGYTFGSGTRLTVV.

The chain joins TRBV20-1 to TRBJ2-7; 7 nucleotides agree with TRBD1. The CDR3 runs 13 residues. In germline, CDR1 is DFQATT, CDR2 SNEGSKA (reference sequence). With V trimmed by 6 bases and J by 0 bases, 5 bases remained unmatched. This chain's CDR3 is CSAYSGGSYEQYV. The CDR3 DNA sequence: TGCAGTGCCTACTCAGGGGGCTCCTACGAGCAGTACGTC.

This clonotype has only a few counts. This sequence joins TRBV29-1 and TRBJ1-1; 8 nucleotides align to TRBD1. The length of the CDR3 is 14 residues. In germline, CDR1 is SQVTM, CDR2 ANQGSEA. V lost 5 bases and J lost 4; bases outside the gene matches: 9. The CDR3 region has the DNA TGCAGCGTTCCTCGGACAGGGCGAAGCACTGAAGCTTTCTTT. Residues: CSVPRTGRSTEAFF.

With regard to this clonotype: A much more abundant neighbour one base away suggests this may be a read error. The chain carries TRBV7-2 and TRBJ2-7; 10 bases agree with TRBD1. Trimming cost V 4 bases and J 3 bases; bases outside gene matches: 12. The CDR3 extends over 17 amino acids. Germline CDR1 is SGHTA and CDR2 is FQGNSA. The CDR3 nucleotides are TGTGCCAGCAGCTGGGCCCGGGGACAGGGGAAACTCTACGAGCAGTACTTC. Protein: CASSWARGQGKLYEQYF.

The chain joins TRBV6-1 to TRBJ1-2, with 8 bases matching TRBD1. Germline V gives CDR1 MNHNS, CDR2 SASEGT. V gave up 5 bases and J gave up 2 bases; unmatched junction bases: 13. The CDR3 extends over 17 amino acids. The CDR3 sequence: CASSSDRGINGNYGYTF. The CDR3 bases are TGTGCCAGCAGTTCAGACAGGGGAATCAATGGCAACTATGGCTACACCTTC.

This clonotype turned up a few times. This rearrangement joins TRBV12-3 or TRBV12-4 to TRBJ2-1; 10 nucleotides line up with TRBD2. V shed 8 bases and J 7 bases; nucleotides not matched to a gene: 5. The CDR3 is made up of 13 amino acids. The DNA of the CDR3 is TGTGCCAGCCAGCGGGGGGGCCTTAATGAGCAGTTCTTC. This translates into CASQRGGLNEQFF.

Notes on this clonotype: It may be a read error: a sequence one base away is much more abundant. The rearrangement links TRBV7-8 to TRBJ1-1, with D possibly TRBD1 on 5 matching bases. CDR1 SGHVS and CDR2 FQNEAQ come from the germline V gene. V was trimmed by 2 bases and J by 2 bases, leaving 24 bases between them. CDR3 length: 19 amino acids. CDR3 in DNA: TGTGCCAGCAGCTTAAAGTCGCGGTCAGGGAAGAATCCAAACACTGAAGCTTTCTTT. It translates to CASSLKSRSGKNPNTEAFF.

The gene calls are TRBV12-3 or TRBV12-4 and TRBJ2-1; D is perhaps TRBD2 (5 bases). The V end lost 7 bases, the J end lost 8 bases, and 12 bases lay between the germline ends. The CDR3 totals 12 residues. The chain's CDR3 is CASTPGWDEQFF. For the CDR3, the DNA is TGTGCCAGCACCCCGGGATGGGATGAGCAGTTCTTC.

The rearrangement links TRBV6-5 to TRBJ1-2, with D possibly matching TRBD1 (6 bases). Trimming shortened V by 4 bases and J by 5 bases, and 8 bases separated the two germline ends. The CDR3 is 12 residues long. Germline-derived CDR1 and CDR2 are MNHEY and SVGAGI. In nucleotides, the CDR3 is TGTGCCAGCAGTTTGACAGGTTATGGCTACACCTTC. This codes for CASSLTGYGYTF.

V usage is TRBV6-5 and J usage is TRBJ2-3; the D gene could be TRBD1 or TRBD2 (6 bases each). Trimming removed 2 bases from V and 4 bases from J, with 10 bases in between. This CDR3 is 14 amino acids long. Germline values: CDR1 MNHEY, CDR2 SVGAGI. The CDR3 DNA reads as TGTGCCAGCAGTTACCAGGAGGGGGCAGATACGCAGTATTTT. This sequence encodes CASSYQEGADTQYF.

This clonotype was found many times. The chain combines TRBV7-3 with TRBJ2-3, with 9 bases lining up with TRBD2. Per germline, CDR1 SGHTA and CDR2 FQGTGA. CDR3 size: 15 residues. V dropped 5 bases and J dropped 6; count of bases not matched to a gene: 9. DNA for the CDR3: TGTGCCAGCAGCGTTAGCGGGGGCGGGGGGGATACGCAGTATTTT. Its translation is CASSVSGGGGDTQYF.

This clonotype was observed a few times. The gene calls are TRBV14 and TRBJ2-7, with TRBD1 as a possible D gene (5 bases). V was shortened by 5 bases and J by 0 bases, with 11 bases between the two germline ends. Germline CDR1 and CDR2: SGHDN and FVKESK. This CDR3 is 14 amino acids long. CDR3 sequence (DNA): TGTGCCAGCAGCGCCGAGACAGCCTCCTACGAGCAGTACTTC. Translating it yields CASSAETASYEQYF.

The chain has TRBV27 and TRBJ1-4; D possibly corresponds to TRBD1 (6 bases). Germline loops: CDR1 MNHEY, CDR2 SMNVEV (reference sequence). This CDR3 spans 14 amino acids. V was clipped by 5 bases and J by 7 bases, with 14 bases between them. This chain's CDR3 is CASSDLAGVEKLFF. CDR3 bases: TGTGCCAGCAGTGATTTGGCAGGGGTTGAAAAACTGTTTTTT.

This clonotype was picked up a small number of times. J is TRBJ2-3 and V is TRBV7-9, with 16 bases identical to TRBD2. J was trimmed by 4 bases and V by 4 bases; bases with no gene match: 17. The germline V gene has CDR1 SEHNR and CDR2 FQNEAQ (reference sequence). This CDR3 is built from 21 residues. The CDR3 region has the DNA TGTGCCAGCAGCTACGCTCCCGGGACTAGCGGGGGGGCGTCCCGCCCAGATACGCAGTATTTT. Translating gives CASSYAPGTSGGASRPDTQYF.

This chain uses TRBV28 with TRBJ2-5; D uncertain. Trimming took off 2 bases at V and 3 bases at J, with 22 bases between the two ends. Germline lookup yields CDR1 MDHEN and CDR2 SYDVKM. The CDR3 loop spans 18 amino acids. The CDR3 spells CASSLGSAWTAEEETQYF. The CDR3 bases are TGTGCCAGCAGTTTAGGCTCCGCTTGGACGGCGGAAGAAGAGACCCAGTACTTC.

The chain has TRBV4-1 and TRBJ2-5; 8 nucleotides align to TRBD1. J gave up 4 bases and V 4 bases, and 8 bases lay outside the gene matches. The CDR3 contains 15 residues. In germline, CDR1 is MGHRA, CDR2 YSYEKL. CDR3 in amino acids: CASSPRTGPRETQYF. The CDR3 DNA reads as TGCGCCAGCAGCCCACGGACAGGGCCCCGAGAGACCCAGTACTTC.

This clonotype was counted only a few times. The chain recombines TRBV20-1 with TRBJ2-7; 9 bases match TRBD1. V dropped 5 bases and J dropped 3; count of bases not matched to a gene: 11. This CDR3 comprises 15 residues. Germline loops: CDR1 DFQATT, CDR2 SNEGSKA (reference sequence). CDR3 in amino acids: CSAVGTGKSRYEQYV. CDR3 bases: TGCAGTGCTGTCGGGACAGGGAAGTCTCGCTACGAGCAGTACGTC.